This T cell receptor (beta chain) was documented in a study of beta chain features in type 1 diabetes. Study information: All samples combined gave under 110,000,000 sorted cells for examination.

The sequenced template was cDNA made from the entire isolated RNA. Measured with immunoSEQ multiplex PCR; TCRdb has only the in-frame clones, and not every one. The table has a few hundred thousand clones, approximately 14% seen once. General observations from the study: Across all four CD4+ subsets, people with type 1 diabetes showed modestly shorter TCRB CDR3s. Shorter templates may be favored by PCR, equally so in patients and controls. cDNA-based sequencing might over-represent cells highly expressing TCR.

The V gene's germline CDR1 is SGHTA and CDR2 FQGNSA. V gave up 7 bases and J gave up 1 base, with 13 bases separating them. The CDR3 totals 14 residues. This clone was recorded a few times. Its antigen is unknown. V and J are TRBV7-2 and TRBJ1-1; D ambiguous. Sequenced sample: naive CD4+ T cells from blood. This receptor was identified in a man between 25 and 39 years old in good health. For the CDR3, the DNA is TGTGCCAGCAACCTTTTATTGGCGAACACTGAAGCTTTCTTT. Translated, it gives CASNLLLANTEAFF.